Listed here is a single T cell receptor (beta chain). Its antigen is not identified. TCRB transcripts that were expressed got sequenced, as all of the isolated RNA had been reverse transcribed. TCRdb keeps only in-frame clones here, not all; method: immunoSEQ multiplex PCR. The sample shows about 360,000 clones, around 12% of them seen only once. There are 14 residues in the CDR3. V gave up 8 bases and J gave up 0 bases, with 17 bases separating them. CDR1 is GTSNPN, CDR2 SVGIG, per germline (reference sequence). This entry is derived from a study of beta chain features in type 1 diabetes. Study-level points and caveats: Small HLA sub-analyses could not settle whether HLA shapes TCRB rearrangement.

The chain employs TRBV30 and TRBJ2-7; maybe TRBD1 (6 bases). The clonotype was recovered from a man between 18 and 35 years old in good health. Sequencing input: naive CD4+ T cells from blood. The CDR3 is CAQEKDRFSYEQYF. The CDR3 region has the DNA TGTGCCCAGGAAAAGGACAGATTCTCCTACGAGCAGTACTTC.